The subject of this entry is one T cell receptor beta chain. Researchers ran the assay at a deep level. Sequencing used immunoSEQ multiplex PCR; TCRdb keeps in-frame clones, though not all of them. The sample holds about 730,000 clones, around 70% seen once. This CDR3 is built from 14 residues. Germline V gene data show CDR1 as SGHTA and CDR2 as FQGNSA. Trimming pared 0 bases from V and 5 bases from J, leaving 11 bases between. The data were taken from a study of shared clonotypes between healthy human individuals. This rearrangement joins TRBV7-2 to TRBJ2-7; no firm D call. This TCR was sampled from a woman aged 30 to 39 in good health. The source material was memory CD4+ T cells sorted from blood. The subset was: CD45RA-negative fraction. The CDR3 here is CASSLAHSPHEQYF. DNA for the CDR3: TGTGCCAGCAGCTTAGCGCACTCCCCCCACGAGCAGTACTTC.